This section outlines one T cell receptor (beta chain) sequence together with its context. Its antigen remains unidentified. The data originate from a study of regulatory T cells in long-lasting Graves disease. Time point described: newly diagnosed GD, antithyroid drugs for less than 3 months. The TCR library was prepared using RNA isolated from PBMCs. HTBI primers from iRepertoire and Arm-PCR of CDR3 regions yielded the TCR beta libraries. MiXCR, applied by TCRdb to the multiplex PCR reads, yields one record per CDR3 protein. Here the sample spans under 800,000 distinct CDR3 sequences, 15% to 20% being singletons. Regarding the study as a whole: Compared with new cases, persistent Graves' patients showed reduced TCR diversity.

These records were also assigned to another study, of T cells in Graves' hyperthyroidism and ophthalmopathy. This second study says: TCR CDR3 regions were first amplified by RT-PCR with HTBI primers. Expanded thyroid clonotypes (above 0.001) were mostly also found in blood.

The sequence was collected from a woman aged 25 to 39 with Graves disease. The input for sequencing was peripheral blood mononuclear cells (PBMCs), taken at new diagnosis, from a patient treated with antithyroid drugs.

CDR3 sequence (DNA): TGTGCCAGCAGTTTCAGGTTCCTTCCGGCAGGGGACGGTCAGCCCCAGCATTTT. Translation gives CASSFRFLPAGDGQPQHF. V gene TRBV27 combines with J gene TRBJ1-5; TRBD1 is a possible D gene (6 bases). Trimming stripped 3 bases from V and 6 bases from J, with 24 bases between. This CDR3 comprises 18 residues. Germline CDR1 reads MNHEY; CDR2 reads SMNVEV (reference sequence).